These 31 T cell receptor beta chains originate from one sample sequenced in a study of T cells expressing NK-cell markers. From the 5' RACE reads, TCRdb lists one entry per CDR3 protein and no DNA. The sample totals roughly 150,000 distinct CDR3 sequences. The sequenced sample was blood T cells: a sorted CD56 or NKG2C T cell subset, CD4+ or CD8+ T cells, or bulk PBMC T cells (not recorded which). These receptors were collected from a man aged 18 to 70 in good health.

The chain recombines TRBV5-1 with TRBJ2-3; TCRdb names TRBD1, which stays unverified in the absence of DNA. Germline CDR1 is SGHRS and CDR2 is YFSETQ. The CDR3 spans 16 residues. The CDR3 reads CASSYTGLPSTDTQYF.

The chain couples TRBV2 to TRBJ2-1; TCRdb's D call of TRBD1 is untestable without DNA. The CDR3 length is 15 residues. The germline V gene has CDR1 SNHLY and CDR2 FYNNEI. CDR3 loop: CASSVVEGAKDEQFF.

The chain uses TRBV13 and TRBJ1-3. This CDR3 is 16 amino acids long. In germline, CDR1 is PRHDT, CDR2 FYEKMQ (reference sequence). This CDR3 is CASSLGGSVSGNTIYF.

The chain carries TRBV5-6 and TRBJ1-1. Per the germline V gene, CDR1 is SGHDT and CDR2 is YYEEEE. The CDR3 has 16 amino acids. The chain's CDR3 is CASSLFPSGENTEAFF.

J is TRBJ1-1 and V is TRBV6-4. This CDR3 contains 14 residues. The germline CDR1 and CDR2 sequences are MRHNA and SNTAGT. The CDR3 is CASSDTVGSGQAFF.

The chain couples TRBV19 to TRBJ1-6; no DNA is available, so the TRBD1 call from TCRdb remains unchecked. Germline CDR1 is LNHDA and CDR2 is SQIVND (reference sequence). This CDR3 has 13 residues. The CDR3: CASRAGGISPLHF.

The chain links TRBV20-1 to TRBJ2-1; TCRdb's D call, TRBD2, is unchecked because there is no DNA. CDR1 and CDR2 (germline): DFQATT, SNEGSKA (reference sequence). The CDR3 is 19 residues long. The CDR3 spells CSARGEWELAGYYIHEQFF.

V gene TRBV29-1 combines with J gene TRBJ1-1; as DNA is missing, the TRBD1 call by TCRdb cannot be tested. The CDR3 is 15 residues long. Germline V CDR1 and CDR2: SQVTM, ANQGSEA. CDR3: CSVEDYPFSNTEAFF.

The chain links TRBV7-8 to TRBJ1-6; no DNA is available, so the TRBD1 call from TCRdb remains unchecked. The CDR3 contains 17 residues. Germline V gene lookup returns CDR1 SGHVS and CDR2 FQNEAQ. CDR3 residues: CASSVYPRQGYNSPLHF.

The chain joins TRBV7-2 to TRBJ1-2; TCRdb's D gene call, TRBD1, goes unchecked for lack of DNA. The CDR3 is made up of 13 amino acids. The germline V gene has CDR1 SGHTA and CDR2 FQGNSA. The CDR3 here is CASKTPDLYGYTF.

J is TRBJ1-3 and V is TRBV6-5; with no DNA, the TCRdb D assignment of TRBD1 cannot be verified. The CDR3 extends over 14 amino acids. The germline V gene has CDR1 MNHEY and CDR2 SVGAGI. CDR3 in amino acids: CASSYRGPGNTIYF.

The chain combines TRBV5-6 with TRBJ2-1. The CDR3 runs 11 residues. Germline V gene data show CDR1 as SGHDT and CDR2 as YYEEEE. The CDR3 is CASSLGKVTFF.

This chain uses TRBV11-2 with TRBJ2-7; TCRdb calls TRBD2, which cannot be checked without DNA. Germline CDR1 is SGHAT and CDR2 is FQNNGV. The CDR3 runs to 13 residues. The CDR3 reads CASSGGVGYEQYF.

The J gene is TRBJ2-6, the V gene TRBV28; TCRdb's D call of TRBD1 is untestable without DNA. Germline loops: CDR1 MDHEN, CDR2 SYDVKM. The CDR3 contains 19 residues. CDR3: CASSFDIGTGGAGANVLTF.

The rearrangement joins TRBV29-1 to TRBJ2-3; checking the TCRdb D call of TRBD2 is not possible without DNA. Germline V lookup: CDR1 SQVTM, CDR2 ANQGSEA. The CDR3 loop spans 13 amino acids. The chain's CDR3 is CSGRALNTDTQYF.

V usage is TRBV4-2 and J usage is TRBJ2-2. The CDR3 sequence is 14 residues long. The germline V gene has CDR1 LGHNA and CDR2 YNFKEQ. The CDR3 sequence is CASSQGYGTGELFF.

The V gene is TRBV6-1, the J gene TRBJ2-5; TCRdb indicates TRBD1, and absent DNA this call remains unverified. The CDR3 is 15 amino acids. In germline, CDR1 is MNHNS, CDR2 SASEGT. The CDR3 sequence is CASGSPGHQWETQYF.

The gene calls are TRBV11-2 and TRBJ2-1; TCRdb selects TRBD1, and the lack of DNA leaves this call unchecked. The CDR3 contains 15 residues. Germline V gene data show CDR1 as SGHAT and CDR2 as FQNNGV. The CDR3 reads CATNIGTGDNNEQFF.

V and J are TRBV2 and TRBJ1-1; TCRdb names TRBD1, which stays unverified in the absence of DNA. CDR1 and CDR2 (germline): SNHLY, FYNNEI. This CDR3 has 14 amino acids. CDR3 protein: CASSRRQKNTEAFF. The full variable domain, its missing parts supplied by reference TRBV2 and TRBJ1-1, is EPEVTQTPSHQVTQMGQEVILRCVPISNHLYFYWYRQILGQKVEFLVSFYNNEISEKSEIFDDQFSVERPDGSNFTLKIRSTKLEDSAMYFCASSRRQKNTEAFFGQGTRLTVV.

The CDR3 sequence: CASSPGTAPGYTF. The V call is TRBV7-6, the J call TRBJ1-2; TCRdb proposes TRBD1, but this gene call is untestable without DNA. CDR3 size: 13 residues. From germline, CDR1 is SGHVS and CDR2 FNYEAQ.

V usage is TRBV4-1 and J usage is TRBJ2-5; checking the TCRdb D call of TRBD1 is not possible without DNA. In germline, CDR1 is MGHRA, CDR2 YSYEKL. This CDR3 contains 15 residues. Here the CDR3 reads CASSTRDRELETQYF.

The chain links TRBV7-9 to TRBJ2-7; TCRdb picks TRBD2, but there is no DNA to check that call. CDR3 length equals 15 residues. Germline lookup yields CDR1 SEHNR and CDR2 FQNEAQ (reference sequence). The CDR3 reads CASSRTSEATYEQYF.

This chain connects TRBV25-1 to TRBJ1-1. This CDR3 is built from 14 residues. CDR1 MGHDK and CDR2 SYGVNS come from the germline V gene. This CDR3 is CASSRPGEGAEAFF.

This chain uses TRBV3-1 with TRBJ1-5; TCRdb gives TRBD1 as the D gene, but with no DNA this cannot be confirmed. Germline V lookup: CDR1 LGHDT, CDR2 YNNKEL (reference sequence). The CDR3 is 14 residues long. The CDR3 loop is CASSPQGESQPQHF.

This chain uses TRBV6-5 with TRBJ2-2. Germline loops: CDR1 MNHEY, CDR2 SVGAGI. The CDR3 totals 15 residues. Here the CDR3 reads CASSYASGDTGELFF.

The genes are TRBV2 and TRBJ1-2; the D call of TRBD1 rests on TCRdb alone, since no DNA is present to check it. There are 14 residues in the CDR3. CDR1 and CDR2 (germline): SNHLY, FYNNEI. The CDR3 is CATPDDRKFYGYTF.

The chain combines TRBV27 with TRBJ2-1; TCRdb outputs TRBD1, but without DNA this stays unchecked. The germline V gene has CDR1 MNHEY and CDR2 SMNVEV (reference sequence). The CDR3 is made up of 15 amino acids. The CDR3 is CASSSGGGIYNEQFF.

This chain joins TRBV11-2 and TRBJ1-4. Germline V gene data show CDR1 as SGHAT and CDR2 as FQNNGV. CDR3 length: 14 amino acids. The CDR3 sequence: CASSLVGSDEKLFF.

The chain has TRBV7-9 and TRBJ1-2. Looked up from germline, CDR1 is SEHNR and CDR2 is FQNEAQ (reference sequence). The CDR3 totals 16 residues. CDR3 region: CASSLEEAGPPGGYTF.

V gene TRBV2 combines with J gene TRBJ1-1. From germline, CDR1 is SNHLY and CDR2 FYNNEI. CDR3 length equals 17 residues. CDR3 loop: CASSGSQGLYLNTEAFF.

J is TRBJ2-1 and V is TRBV5-1; without DNA, the TCRdb call of TRBD2 cannot be checked. CDR3 length equals 16 residues. CDR1 SGHRS and CDR2 YFSETQ come from the germline V gene. The CDR3 loop is CASSLYPSQTYNEQFF.